The clone carrying this T cell receptor (beta chain) was detected only once. The data were produced by immunoSEQ multiplex PCR, yet TCRdb's version contains in-frame clones alone and is incomplete. The sample includes tens of thousands of clones, approximately 94% seen only once; the top ten take 0.2% to 0.25%. The data are from a study of technical replicates of blood from a few donors. This CDR3 region has 13 residues. V dropped 5 bases and J dropped 4; count of bases not matched to a gene: 4. Germline V CDR1 and CDR2: SGHDT, YYEEEE. V usage is TRBV5-6 and J usage is TRBJ1-2; TRBD1 aligns across 8 bases. The receptor was isolated from a human donor in good health. Input material: T cells isolated from PBMCs. The CDR3 region has the DNA TGTGCCAGCAGTCAGGGGGCTGCCTATGGCTACACCTTC. Amino acid sequence: CASSQGAAYGYTF.